These T cell receptor beta chains were read from a single sample in a study of blood T cell repertoires in COVID-19. Only in-frame clones appear in the TCRdb table, and some are missing; sequencing was by immunoSEQ multiplex PCR. The sample includes about 380,000 clones, about 90% of them seen just once. The sequencing input was PBMCs or T cells enriched from blood (not recorded which). These receptors originate from a woman younger than 45 who had recovered from COVID-19. The CDR3 runs from the conserved cysteine through the conserved F or W. The D gene is left open where the match is weak. Only part of the rows carry a size: once, few, many, or a class if the clone is expanded.

D,V,size,J,CDR3,DNA
NA,TRBV27,NA,TRBJ2-3,CASPRARTGSDTQYF,TGTGCCAGCCCACGTGCGAGGACGGGGTCAGATACGCAGTATTTT
NA,TRBV7-2,NA,TRBJ2-7,CASSLRGQVPEQYF,TGTGCCAGCAGCTTAAGGGGCCAGGTACCCGAGCAGTACTTC
TRBD1,TRBV3-1/TRBV3-2,NA,TRBJ2-1,CASSPTWDRGTYNEQFF,TGTGCCAGCAGCCCTACGTGGGACAGGGGGACCTACAATGAGCAGTTCTTC
NA,TRBV5-1,NA,TRBJ1-5,CASSFSGGGNQPQHF,TGCGCCAGCAGCTTCTCAGGAGGGGGCAATCAGCCCCAGCATTTT
NA,TRBV9,NA,TRBJ1-1,CASSPPVEVSTEAFF,TGTGCCAGCAGCCCTCCGGTGGAGGTAAGCACTGAAGCTTTCTTT
TRBD1,TRBV19,NA,TRBJ2-3,CASSSPDRGTDTQYF,TGTGCCAGTAGTTCCCCCGACAGGGGGACAGATACGCAGTATTTT
TRBD1,TRBV6-5,NA,TRBJ1-4,CASRRTGFEKLFF,TGTGCCAGCAGACGGACAGGGTTTGAAAAACTGTTTTTT
TRBD2,TRBV6-5,NA,TRBJ2-7,CAGGNRGGALWEQYF,TGTGCCGGCGGGAACCGGGGGGGCGCCCTGTGGGAGCAGTACTTC
NA,TRBV9,once,TRBJ2-2,CASTGGTNTGELFF,TGTGCCAGCACAGGAGGGACGAACACCGGGGAGCTGTTTTTT
NA,TRBV7-8,NA,TRBJ2-7,CASTLGGNYEQYF,TGTGCCAGCACCTTGGGGGGTAACTACGAGCAGTACTTC
TRBD1,TRBV6-1,NA,TRBJ1-1,CASSEATGVTEAFF,TGTGCCAGCAGTGAAGCGACAGGGGTGACTGAAGCTTTCTTT
TRBD1,TRBV9,once,TRBJ1-2,CASSVRTGSNYGYTF,TGTGCCAGCAGCGTACGGACAGGGAGTAACTATGGCTACACCTTC
NA,TRBV5-8,NA,TRBJ1-5,CASSKRGDLDQPQHF,TGTGCCAGCAGCAAAAGGGGTGATCTTGATCAGCCCCAGCATTTT
NA,TRBV6-6,NA,TRBJ2-6,CATSEASGANVLTF,TGTGCCACCTCGGAGGCTTCTGGGGCCAACGTCCTGACTTTC
TRBD2,TRBV5-1,NA,TRBJ2-1,CASSGTSMVDEQFF,TGCGCCAGCAGTGGGACTAGCATGGTCGATGAGCAGTTCTTC
NA,TRBV19,NA,TRBJ1-1,CASRWELSGVTEAFF,TGTGCCAGTAGATGGGAGTTGAGCGGGGTCACTGAAGCTTTCTTT
TRBD1,TRBV4-1,NA,TRBJ1-5,CASSQDPRGHQPQHF,TGCGCCAGCAGCCAAGACCCCAGGGGGCATCAGCCCCAGCATTTT
TRBD1,TRBV4-1,NA,TRBJ2-2,CASSLRQGGTGELFF,TGCGCCAGCAGCCTCAGACAGGGCGGCACCGGGGAGCTGTTTTTT
NA,TRBV15,NA,TRBJ2-1,CATSRGPPGEYNEQFF,TGTGCCACCAGCAGGGGTCCCCCCGGGGAGTACAATGAGCAGTTCTTC
NA,TRBV2,NA,TRBJ1-1,CASSETIGDTEAFF,TGTGCCAGCAGTGAAACCATAGGGGACACTGAAGCTTTCTTT
NA,TRBV5-1,NA,TRBJ1-3,CASRRAAQDTIYF,TGCGCCAGCCGGCGCGCCGCTCAGGACACCATATATTTT
NA,TRBV28,NA,TRBJ1-2,CASSFRDYGYTF,TGTGCCAGCAGTTTCAGGGACTATGGCTACACCTTC
TRBD1,TRBV27,NA,TRBJ1-5,CASSLSPGQGLSQPQHF,TGTGCCAGCAGTTTATCGCCGGGACAGGGATTGAGTCAGCCCCAGCATTTT
NA,TRBV5-1,once,TRBJ1-6,CASSQDPGAYSPLHF,TGCGCCAGCAGCCAGGACCCGGGAGCCTATTCACCCCTCCACTTT
NA,TRBV24-1,NA,TRBJ2-7,CATSGGVPYEQYF,TGTGCCACCAGCGGGGGAGTCCCCTACGAGCAGTACTTC
NA,TRBV5-1,NA,TRBJ1-1,CASSPHQQGNTEAFF,TGCGCCAGCAGCCCCCACCAACAGGGGAACACTGAAGCTTTCTTT
NA,TRBV6-4,NA,TRBJ2-2,CASSEAENTGELFF,TGTGCCAGCAGTGAGGCAGAAAACACCGGGGAGCTGTTTTTT
NA,TRBV9,NA,TRBJ1-2,CASSEGGQVGIPYGYTF,TGTGCCAGCAGCGAAGGGGGTCAAGTGGGGATCCCCTATGGCTACACCTTC
NA,TRBV5-5,NA,TRBJ1-6,CASSFNSAGNSPLHF,TGTGCCAGCAGCTTTAATTCGGCGGGAAATTCACCCCTCCACTTT
NA,TRBV3-1/TRBV3-2,once,TRBJ1-2,CASSQGSGNYGYTF,TGTGCCAGCAGCCAAGGGTCCGGTAACTATGGCTACACCTTC